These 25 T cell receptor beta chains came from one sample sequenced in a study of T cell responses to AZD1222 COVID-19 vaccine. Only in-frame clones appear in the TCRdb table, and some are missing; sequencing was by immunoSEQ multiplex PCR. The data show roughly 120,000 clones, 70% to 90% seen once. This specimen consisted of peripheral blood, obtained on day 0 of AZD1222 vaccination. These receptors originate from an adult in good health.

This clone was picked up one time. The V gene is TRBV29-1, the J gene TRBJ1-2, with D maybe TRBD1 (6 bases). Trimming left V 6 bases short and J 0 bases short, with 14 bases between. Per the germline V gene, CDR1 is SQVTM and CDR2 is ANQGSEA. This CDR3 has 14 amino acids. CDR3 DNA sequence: TGCAGCGTGGCCGGGACACCGGCTAACTATGGCTACACCTTC. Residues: CSVAGTPANYGYTF.

The CDR3 region is CASSSRTGGSTDTQYF. CDR3 coding DNA: TGTGCCAGCAGCTCTCGGACAGGGGGGAGTACAGATACGCAGTATTTT. The chain is built from TRBV11-3 and TRBJ2-3; 10 positions agree with TRBD1. Germline assignment: CDR1 SGHNT and CDR2 YENEEA. V trimming: 4 bases; J trimming: 3 bases; junction bases outside the gene matches: 7. CDR3 length: 16 residues.

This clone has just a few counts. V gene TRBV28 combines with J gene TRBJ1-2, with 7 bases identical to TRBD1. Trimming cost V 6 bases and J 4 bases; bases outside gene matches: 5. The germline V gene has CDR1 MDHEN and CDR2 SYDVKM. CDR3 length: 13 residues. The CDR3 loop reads CASSRQGIYGYTF. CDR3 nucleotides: TGTGCCAGCAGCCGACAGGGAATCTATGGCTACACCTTC.

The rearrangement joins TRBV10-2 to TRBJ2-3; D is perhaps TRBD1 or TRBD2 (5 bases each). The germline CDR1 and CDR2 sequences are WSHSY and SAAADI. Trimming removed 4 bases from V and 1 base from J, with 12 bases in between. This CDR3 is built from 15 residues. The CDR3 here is CASSGSTGRTDTQYF. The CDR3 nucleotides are TGCGCCAGCAGTGGGTCAACGGGACGCACAGATACGCAGTATTTT.

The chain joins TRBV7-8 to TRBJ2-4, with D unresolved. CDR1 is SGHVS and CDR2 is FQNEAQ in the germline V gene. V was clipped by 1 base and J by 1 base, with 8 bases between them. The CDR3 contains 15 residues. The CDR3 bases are TGTGCCAGCAGCTTAGACACGGCGGCCAAAAACATTCAGTACTTC. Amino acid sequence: CASSLDTAAKNIQYF.

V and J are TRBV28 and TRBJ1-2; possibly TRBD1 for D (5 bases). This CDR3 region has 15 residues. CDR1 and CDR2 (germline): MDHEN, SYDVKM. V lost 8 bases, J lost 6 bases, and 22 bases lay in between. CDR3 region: CASSQGGQGENGYTF. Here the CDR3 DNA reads TGTGCCAGCTCACAAGGCGGGCAGGGAGAAAATGGCTACACCTTC.

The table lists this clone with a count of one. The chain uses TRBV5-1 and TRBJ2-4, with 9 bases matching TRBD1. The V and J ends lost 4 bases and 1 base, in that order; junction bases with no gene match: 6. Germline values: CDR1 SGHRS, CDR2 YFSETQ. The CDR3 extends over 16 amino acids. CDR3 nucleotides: TGCGCCAGCAGCCTAACAGGGGGCTTGGCCAAAAACATTCAGTACTTC. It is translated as CASSLTGGLAKNIQYF. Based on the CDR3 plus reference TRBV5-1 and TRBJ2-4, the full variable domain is KAGVTQTPRYLIKTRGQQVTLSCSPISGHRSVSWYQQTPGQGLQFLFEYFSETQRNKGNFPGRFSGRQFSNSRSEMNVSTLELGDSALYLCASSLTGGLAKNIQYFGAGTRLSVL.

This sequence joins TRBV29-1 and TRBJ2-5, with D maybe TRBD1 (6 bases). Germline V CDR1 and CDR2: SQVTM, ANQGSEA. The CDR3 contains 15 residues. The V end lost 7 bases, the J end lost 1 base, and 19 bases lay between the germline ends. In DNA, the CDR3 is TGCAGCGCCAGCCCCAGACGCAGGGGCCAAGAGACCCAGTACTTC. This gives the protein CSASPRRRGQETQYF.

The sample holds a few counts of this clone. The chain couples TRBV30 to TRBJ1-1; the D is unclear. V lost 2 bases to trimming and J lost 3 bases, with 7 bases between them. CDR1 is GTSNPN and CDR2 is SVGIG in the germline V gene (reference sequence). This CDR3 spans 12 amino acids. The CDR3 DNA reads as TGTGCCTGGAGTTACGAATACACTGAAGCTTTCTTT. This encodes CAWSYEYTEAFF.

The CDR3 DNA reads TGTGCCAGCAGCTCCACTAGCGGATCGGGGACCCAGTACTTC. Amino acids: CASSSTSGSGTQYF. The chain joins TRBV11-1 to TRBJ2-5, with TRBD2 identical over 8 bases. CDR1 is SGHAT, CDR2 FQDESV, per germline (reference sequence). After removal of 4 bases from V and 7 bases from J, the junction contained 8 bases not matched to a gene. The length of the CDR3 is 14 residues. The full variable domain, with the rest looked up from reference TRBV11-1 and TRBJ2-5, is EAEVAQSPRYKITEKSQAVAFWCDPISGHATLYWYRQILGQGPELLVQFQDESVVDDSQLPKDRFSAERLKGVDSTLKIQPAELGDSAMYLCASSSTSGSGTQYFGPGTRLLVL.

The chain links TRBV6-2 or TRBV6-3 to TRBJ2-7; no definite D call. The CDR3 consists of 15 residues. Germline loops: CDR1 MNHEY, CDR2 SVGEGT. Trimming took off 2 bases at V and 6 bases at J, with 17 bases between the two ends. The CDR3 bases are TGTGCCAGCAGTTACCCCCGGGCAGGCTCGGGCGAGCAGTACTTC. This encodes CASSYPRAGSGEQYF.

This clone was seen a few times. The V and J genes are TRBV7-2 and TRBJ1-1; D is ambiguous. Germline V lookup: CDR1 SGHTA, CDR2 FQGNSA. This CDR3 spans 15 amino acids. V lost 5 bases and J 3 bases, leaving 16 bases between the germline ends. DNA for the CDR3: TGTGCCAGCAGCCCCACGGTAGGGCCTTACACTGAAGCTTTCTTT. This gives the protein CASSPTVGPYTEAFF.

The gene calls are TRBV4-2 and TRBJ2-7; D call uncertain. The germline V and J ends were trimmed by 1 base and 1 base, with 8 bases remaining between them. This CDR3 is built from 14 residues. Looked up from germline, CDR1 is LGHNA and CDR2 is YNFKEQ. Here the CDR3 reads CASSQAAGSYEQYF. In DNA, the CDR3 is TGTGCCAGCAGCCAAGCGGCAGGTTCCTACGAGCAGTACTTC.

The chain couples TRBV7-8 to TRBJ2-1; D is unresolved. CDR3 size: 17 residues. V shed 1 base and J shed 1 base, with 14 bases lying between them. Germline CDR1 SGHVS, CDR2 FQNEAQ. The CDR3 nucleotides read TGTGCCAGCAGCTTAGTAATGCCAGGCCTGTCCTACAATGAGCAGTTCTTC. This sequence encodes CASSLVMPGLSYNEQFF.

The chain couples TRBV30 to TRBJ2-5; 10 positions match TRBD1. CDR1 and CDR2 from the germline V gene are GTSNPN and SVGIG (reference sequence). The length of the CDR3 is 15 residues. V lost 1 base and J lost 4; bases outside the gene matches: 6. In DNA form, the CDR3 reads TGTGCCTGGAGTGCCGGGACAGGGGAAGGAGAGACCCAGTACTTC. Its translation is CAWSAGTGEGETQYF. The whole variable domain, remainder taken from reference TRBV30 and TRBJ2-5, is SQTIHQWPATLVQPVGSPLSLECTVEGTSNPNLYWYRQAAGRGLQLLFYSVGIGQISSEVPQNLSASRPQDRQFILSSKKLLLSDSGFYLCAWSAGTGEGETQYFGPGTRLLVL.

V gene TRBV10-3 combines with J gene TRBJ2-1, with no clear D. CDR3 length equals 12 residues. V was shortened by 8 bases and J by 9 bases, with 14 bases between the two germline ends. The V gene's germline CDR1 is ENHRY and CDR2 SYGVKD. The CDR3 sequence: CAIEDEKSEQFF. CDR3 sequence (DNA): TGTGCCATCGAGGATGAGAAGAGTGAGCAGTTCTTC.

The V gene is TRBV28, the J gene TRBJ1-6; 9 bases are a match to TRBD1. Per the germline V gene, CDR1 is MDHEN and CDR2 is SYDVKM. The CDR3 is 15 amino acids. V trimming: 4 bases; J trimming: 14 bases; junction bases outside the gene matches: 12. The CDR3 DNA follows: TGTGCCAGCAGTTCCGCCGGGACAGGGACCTCGGCCCTCCACTTT. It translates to CASSSAGTGTSALHF.

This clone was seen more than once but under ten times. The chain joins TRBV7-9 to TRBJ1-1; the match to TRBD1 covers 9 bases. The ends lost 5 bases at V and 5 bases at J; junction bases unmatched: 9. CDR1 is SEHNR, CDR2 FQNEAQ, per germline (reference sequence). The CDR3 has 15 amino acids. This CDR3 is CASSPRDRDETEAFF. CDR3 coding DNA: TGTGCCAGCAGCCCCCGGGACAGGGACGAAACTGAAGCTTTCTTT.

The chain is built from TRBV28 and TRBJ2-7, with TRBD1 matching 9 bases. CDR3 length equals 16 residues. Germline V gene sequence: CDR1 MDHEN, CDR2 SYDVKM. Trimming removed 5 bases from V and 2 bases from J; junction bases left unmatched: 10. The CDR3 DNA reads TGTGCCAGCAGTGTAACCGGGACAGGGAAACCCTACGAGCAGTACTTC. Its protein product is CASSVTGTGKPYEQYF.

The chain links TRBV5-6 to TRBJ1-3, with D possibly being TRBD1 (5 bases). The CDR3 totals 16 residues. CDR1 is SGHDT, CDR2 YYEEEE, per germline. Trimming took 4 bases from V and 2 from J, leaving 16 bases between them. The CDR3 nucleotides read TGTGCCAGCAGCGGAAAAGGGGCCTCGACTGGAAACACCATATATTTT. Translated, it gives CASSGKGASTGNTIYF.

The CDR3 reads CASSLGGAHQETQYF. CDR3 coding DNA: TGTGCCAGCAGCTTGGGGGGGGCCCACCAAGAGACCCAGTACTTC. The V call is TRBV5-6, the J call TRBJ2-5; D assignment may be TRBD1 or TRBD2 (6 bases each). Germline lookup yields CDR1 SGHDT and CDR2 YYEEEE. This CDR3 has 15 amino acids. Trimming took off 0 bases at V and 0 bases at J, with 9 bases between the two ends.

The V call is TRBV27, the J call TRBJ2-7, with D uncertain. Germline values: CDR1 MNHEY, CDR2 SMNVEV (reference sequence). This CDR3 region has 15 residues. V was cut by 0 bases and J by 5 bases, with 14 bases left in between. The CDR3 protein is CASSLSMGRENEQYF. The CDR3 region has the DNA TGTGCCAGCAGTTTATCGATGGGCAGAGAAAACGAGCAGTACTTC.

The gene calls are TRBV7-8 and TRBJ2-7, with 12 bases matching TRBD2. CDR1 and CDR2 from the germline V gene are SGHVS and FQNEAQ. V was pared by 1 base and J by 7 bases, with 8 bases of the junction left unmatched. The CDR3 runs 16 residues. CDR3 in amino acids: CASSLGASGRAGEQYF. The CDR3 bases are TGTGCCAGCAGCTTAGGAGCTAGCGGGAGGGCCGGGGAGCAGTACTTC.

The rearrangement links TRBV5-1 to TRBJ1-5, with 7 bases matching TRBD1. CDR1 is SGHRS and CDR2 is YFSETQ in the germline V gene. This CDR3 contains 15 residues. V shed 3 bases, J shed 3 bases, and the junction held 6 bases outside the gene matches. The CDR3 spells CASSSGTELNQPQHF. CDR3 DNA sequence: TGCGCCAGCAGCTCCGGGACAGAACTCAATCAGCCCCAGCATTTT.

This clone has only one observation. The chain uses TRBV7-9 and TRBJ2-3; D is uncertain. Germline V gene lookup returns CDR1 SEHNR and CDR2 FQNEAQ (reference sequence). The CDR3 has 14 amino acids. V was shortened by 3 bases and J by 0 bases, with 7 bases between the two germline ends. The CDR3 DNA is TGTGCCAGCAGCTTTGTGGAAAGCACAGATACGCAGTATTTT. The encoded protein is CASSFVESTDTQYF. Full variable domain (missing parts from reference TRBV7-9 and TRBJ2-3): DTGVSQNPRHKITKRGQNVTFRCDPISEHNRLYWYRQTLGQGPEFLTYFQNEAQLEKSRLLSDRFSAERPKGSFSTLEIQRTEQGDSAMYLCASSFVESTDTQYFGPGTRLTVL.